The 8 T cell receptor beta chains reported below all come from one sample, sequenced in a study of blood T cell repertoires in COVID-19. Some clones are missing from TCRdb's copy, which holds only in-frame ones; the method was immunoSEQ multiplex PCR. The sample yields 150,000 to 200,000 clones, 81% seen once. Specimen: peripheral blood. These receptors all stem from a human donor in a cohort sampled during active COVID-19.

This sequence joins TRBV18 and TRBJ1-1, with D perhaps TRBD1 (6 bases). CDR3 length equals 15 residues. V was trimmed by 3 bases and J by 2 bases, leaving 13 bases between them. From germline, CDR1 is KGHSH and CDR2 LQKENI. The CDR3 is CASSPDGGANTEAFF. CDR3 DNA: TGTGCCAGCTCACCCGATGGGGGCGCAAACACTGAAGCTTTCTTT.

The V call is TRBV24-1, the J call TRBJ2-3; D ambiguous. The V end lost 2 bases, the J end lost 4 bases, and 6 bases lay between the germline ends. This CDR3 is 13 amino acids long. Germline loops: CDR1 KGHDR, CDR2 SFDVKD. The chain's CDR3 is CATSDSRADTQYF. The DNA of the CDR3 is TGTGCCACCAGTGATTCCCGGGCAGATACGCAGTATTTT.

This clone was counted a single time. The chain carries TRBV9 and TRBJ2-5; 12 bases are shared with TRBD2. The CDR3 is made up of 16 amino acids. Germline V gene sequence: CDR1 SGDLS, CDR2 YYNGEE. Trimming cost V 4 bases and J 7 bases; bases outside gene matches: 11. The CDR3 sequence: CASSPSLAGGLGTQYF. The CDR3 DNA is TGTGCCAGCAGCCCGAGTCTAGCGGGAGGGCTAGGGACCCAGTACTTC. Full variable domain (remainder filled in from reference TRBV9 and TRBJ2-5): DSGVTQTPKHLITATGQRVTLRCSPRSGDLSVYWYQQSLDQGLQFLIQYYNGEERAKGNILERFSAQQFPDLHSELNLSSLELGDSALYFCASSPSLAGGLGTQYFGPGTRLLVL.

This clone was seen only once. At one boundary the junction diverges from the germline segment, which might be a read error. The V call is TRBV7-7, the J call TRBJ2-7; TRBD2 matches 11 bases. Germline CDR1 is SSHAT and CDR2 is FNYEAQ (reference sequence). This CDR3 contains 15 residues. The CDR3, as DNA: TGTGCTAGCAGCCCAGTAGCGGGAGGGCCAAACGAGCAGTACTTC. Translating gives CASSPVAGGPNEQYF.

The DNA for the CDR3 is TGTGCCAGCTGGGGGCTAGGGGTCACTGAAGCTTTCTTT. Its protein is CASWGLGVTEAFF. This chain joins TRBV28 and TRBJ1-1; the D gene is possibly TRBD1 (6 bases). From germline, CDR1 is MDHEN and CDR2 SYDVKM. The V gene lost 8 bases and the J gene lost 4 bases, with 14 bases spanning the gap. This CDR3 spans 13 amino acids.

The chain is built from TRBV29-1 and TRBJ1-1; 11 positions agree with TRBD1. J gave up 5 bases and V 7 bases, and 6 bases lay outside the gene matches. Germline V gives CDR1 SQVTM, CDR2 ANQGSEA. The CDR3 totals 13 residues. Written as DNA, the CDR3 is TGCAGCGACCGGACAGGGGGCAATACTGAAGCTTTCTTT. Translating it yields CSDRTGGNTEAFF.

The chain employs TRBV2 and TRBJ2-1, with 8 positions matching TRBD1. Germline assignment: CDR1 SNHLY and CDR2 FYNNEI. V dropped 4 bases and J dropped 6; count of bases not matched to a gene: 5. The CDR3 runs to 14 residues. For the CDR3, the DNA is TGTGCCAGCAGTGGGGAGACAGGGGTCAATGAGCAGTTCTTC. The encoded protein is CASSGETGVNEQFF.

CDR3 nucleotide sequence: TGTGCCAGCAGTGACACCGGGACAGGGAATTCACCCCTCCACTTT. Translating it yields CASSDTGTGNSPLHF. This chain uses TRBV6-1 with TRBJ1-6; 9 bases align to TRBD1. Looked up from germline, CDR1 is MNHNS and CDR2 is SASEGT. This CDR3 is 15 amino acids long. V shed 3 bases and J 7 bases; nucleotides not matched to a gene: 4.